This record concerns one TCR beta chain sequence. This sample was taken from a study of T cell changes during pregnancy in multiple sclerosis. Germline CDR1 is ENHRY and CDR2 is SYGVKD. J lost 4 bases, V lost 4 bases, and 14 bases had no gene match. CDR3 length equals 17 residues. The repertoire was sequenced with immunoSEQ multiplex PCR; TCRdb's copy has only in-frame clones and lacks some. The sample contains around 20,000 clones, about 89% of which appear only once. The starting material was CD4+ T cells from peripheral blood mononuclear cells, obtained in the third trimester of pregnancy. This receptor was identified in a female donor in good health, enrolled as a control in a pregnancy study. The rearrangement uses TRBV10-3 and TRBJ2-7, with 9 positions matching TRBD2. CDR3: CAISGSSGTKGGYEQYF. CDR3 coding DNA: TGTGCCATCAGTGGGTCTAGCGGGACCAAGGGGGGTTACGAGCAGTACTTC.